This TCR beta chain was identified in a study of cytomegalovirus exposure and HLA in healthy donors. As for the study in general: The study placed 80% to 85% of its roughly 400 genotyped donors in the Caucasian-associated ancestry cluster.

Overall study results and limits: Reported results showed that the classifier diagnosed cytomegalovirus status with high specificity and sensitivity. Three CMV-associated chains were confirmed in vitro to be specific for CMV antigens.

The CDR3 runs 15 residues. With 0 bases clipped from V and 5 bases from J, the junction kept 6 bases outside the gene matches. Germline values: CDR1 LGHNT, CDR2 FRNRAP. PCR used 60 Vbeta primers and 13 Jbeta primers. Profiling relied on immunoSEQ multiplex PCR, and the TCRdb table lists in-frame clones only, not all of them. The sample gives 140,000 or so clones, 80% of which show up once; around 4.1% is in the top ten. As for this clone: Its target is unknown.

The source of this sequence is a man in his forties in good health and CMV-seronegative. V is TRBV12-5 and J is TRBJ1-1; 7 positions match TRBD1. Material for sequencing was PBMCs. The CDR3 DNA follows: TGTGCTAGTGGTTTGGTACAAGGGGGCTCGACTGAAGCTTTCTTT. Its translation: CASGLVQGGSTEAFF.